This TCR beta chain derives from a study of response to subunit inactivated influenza vaccine. General study findings and limits: Few new T cells, the authors suggested, are recruited by each seasonal influenza vaccination.

Germline V CDR1 and CDR2: SGHVS, FQNEAQ. The CDR3 extends over 15 amino acids. This clonotype was recorded at least ten times. Its cognate antigen is unknown. An end of the junction differs from the germline gene, which may be a read error. Each CDR3 protein gets one entry after TCRdb re-called the RT-PCR reads with MiXCR. The sample records around 760,000 distinct CDR3 sequences, around 13% being singletons. This chain connects TRBV7-8 to TRBJ2-7; D might be TRBD1 or TRBD2, each matching 6 bases. The material was PBMCs from blood, obtained 14 days before vaccination. The source of this sequence is a man in his forties or fifties who received an inactivated influenza vaccine. The CDR3 reads CASSLESGASSEQYF. CDR3 DNA: TGTGCCAGCAGCTTAGAATCGGGGGCGTCCTCCGAGCAGTACTTC.